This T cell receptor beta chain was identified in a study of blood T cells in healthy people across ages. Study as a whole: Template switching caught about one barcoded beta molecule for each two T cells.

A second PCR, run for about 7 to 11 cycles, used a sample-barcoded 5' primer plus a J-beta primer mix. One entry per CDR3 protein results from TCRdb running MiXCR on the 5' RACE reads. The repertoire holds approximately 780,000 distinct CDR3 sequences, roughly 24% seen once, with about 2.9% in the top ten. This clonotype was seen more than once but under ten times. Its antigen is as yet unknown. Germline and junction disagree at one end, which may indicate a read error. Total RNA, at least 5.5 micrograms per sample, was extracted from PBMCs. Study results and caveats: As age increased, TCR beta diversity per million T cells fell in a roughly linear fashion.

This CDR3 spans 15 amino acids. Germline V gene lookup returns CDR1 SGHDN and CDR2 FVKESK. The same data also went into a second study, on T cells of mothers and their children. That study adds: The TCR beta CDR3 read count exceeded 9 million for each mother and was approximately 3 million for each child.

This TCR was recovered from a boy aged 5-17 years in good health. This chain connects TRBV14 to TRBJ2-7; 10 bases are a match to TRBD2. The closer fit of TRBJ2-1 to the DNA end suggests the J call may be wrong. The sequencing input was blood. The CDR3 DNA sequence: TGTGTCAGCAGCCAAGCCCTAGCGGGGGCCAATGAGCAGTTCTTC. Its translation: CVSSQALAGANEQFF.